These 12 T cell receptor beta chains originate from one sample sequenced in a study of blood T cell repertoires in COVID-19. The protocol was immunoSEQ multiplex PCR, while the TCRdb copy is restricted to in-frame clones and leaves out a portion. The sample comprises tens of thousands of clones, around 88% of which are singletons, and approximately 5.2% rests with the top ten. Sample: peripheral blood. The receptor source for this set is a human donor in a cohort sampled during active COVID-19.

The chain's CDR3 is CASSVEGAYTGELFF. Written as DNA, the CDR3 is TGTGCCAGCAGCGTAGAAGGGGCGTACACCGGGGAGCTGTTTTTT. The chain links TRBV9 to TRBJ2-2, with a possible D match to TRBD1 (5 bases). Deletions cut 0 bases from V and 3 bases from J, with 9 bases between. The length of the CDR3 is 15 residues. Germline V gene sequence: CDR1 SGDLS, CDR2 YYNGEE.

The rearrangement joins TRBV10-1 to TRBJ1-1; 7 bases are shared with TRBD1. This CDR3 comprises 15 residues. With V trimmed by 5 bases and J by 0 bases, 6 bases remained unmatched. Germline V CDR1 and CDR2: WNHNN, SYGVQD (reference sequence). In DNA form, the CDR3 reads TGCGCCAGCAGTAGGGGACAGTTTATGAACACTGAAGCTTTCTTT. Protein sequence: CASSRGQFMNTEAFF.

The rearrangement joins TRBV6-1 to TRBJ2-1; TRBD1 is a possible D gene (6 bases). V lost 1 base to trimming and J lost 5 bases, with 15 bases between them. The CDR3 runs 16 residues. Germline V gene sequence: CDR1 MNHNS, CDR2 SASEGT. CDR3 residues: CASSEVNRATDNEQFF. The CDR3 DNA is TGTGCCAGCAGTGAAGTCAACAGGGCAACAGACAATGAGCAGTTCTTC.

The chain carries TRBV11-2 and TRBJ2-1; D uncertain. This CDR3 spans 12 amino acids. Between the trimmed V and J ends, which lost 2 bases and 6 bases, there was a span of 5 bases. Germline V gene sequence: CDR1 SGHAT, CDR2 FQNNGV. The CDR3 region has the DNA TGTGCCAGCAGCTTAACAAGCAATGAGCAGTTCTTC. Translated, it gives CASSLTSNEQFF.

The chain employs TRBV2 and TRBJ1-2; 7 nucleotides match TRBD1. The CDR3 spans 13 residues. V was pared by 7 bases and J by 6 bases, with 8 bases of the junction left unmatched. Germline lookup yields CDR1 SNHLY and CDR2 FYNNEI. Here the CDR3 DNA reads TGTGCCAGCACCCGGGAGGGGGCGGATGGCTACACCTTC. Its protein product is CASTREGADGYTF.

The V call is TRBV10-3, the J call TRBJ2-3; 7 bases match TRBD2. The V and J ends lost 9 bases and 0 bases, in that order; junction bases with no gene match: 6. This CDR3 region has 14 residues. The germline V gene encodes CDR1 ENHRY and CDR2 SYGVKD. The CDR3 DNA reads as TGTGCCATGAGTAGCGGGTCTAGCACAGATACGCAGTATTTT. Translating it yields CAMSSGSSTDTQYF.

This clone was counted once. The rearrangement links TRBV9 to TRBJ2-4; the match to TRBD2 covers 7 bases. The trim removed 3 bases at V and 9 bases at J, leaving 15 bases unmatched. Germline assignment: CDR1 SGDLS and CDR2 YYNGEE. This CDR3 is built from 16 residues. DNA of the CDR3: TGTGCCAGCAGCGGGCCCCAGAGTGCATCGGGGGGCATTCAGTACTTC. Protein product: CASSGPQSASGGIQYF.

The chain joins TRBV19 to TRBJ2-5; 10 nucleotides align to TRBD2. This CDR3 is built from 14 residues. Germline CDR1 and CDR2: LNHDA and SQIVND (reference sequence). The V and J ends lost 5 bases and 1 base, in that order; junction bases with no gene match: 1. The CDR3 protein is CASSLAGVQETQYF. The DNA of the CDR3 is TGTGCCAGTAGTCTAGCGGGGGTCCAAGAGACCCAGTACTTC.

The rearrangement links TRBV7-8 to TRBJ2-3; tentative D call: TRBD2 (5 bases). Trimming took off 3 bases at V and 0 bases at J, with 16 bases between the two ends. From germline, CDR1 is SGHVS and CDR2 FQNEAQ. The CDR3 is 17 residues long. DNA of the CDR3: TGTGCCAGCAGCTTTCGGCGGGCGGCAACTAGCACAGATACGCAGTATTTT. Translated, it gives CASSFRRAATSTDTQYF. Drawing the rest from reference TRBV7-8 and TRBJ2-3, the complete variable domain is GAGVSQSPRYKVAKRGQDVALRCDPISGHVSLFWYQQALGQGPEFLTYFQNEAQLDKSGLPSDRFFAERPEGSVSTLKIQRTQQEDSAVYLCASSFRRAATSTDTQYFGPGTRLTVL.

The J gene is TRBJ1-2, the V gene TRBV9; D gene unclear. The CDR3 is made up of 13 amino acids. V was cut by 0 bases and J by 5 bases, with 8 bases left in between. CDR1 is SGDLS, CDR2 YYNGEE, per germline. This chain's CDR3 is CASSVGGVYGYTF. The CDR3 region has the DNA TGTGCCAGCAGCGTAGGCGGGGTGTATGGCTACACCTTC.

V usage is TRBV7-6 and J usage is TRBJ1-4, with 9 bases lining up with TRBD1. V was clipped by 4 bases and J by 10 bases; unmatched bases: 7. The germline CDR1 and CDR2 sequences are SGHVS and FNYEAQ. This CDR3 spans 14 amino acids. DNA for the CDR3: TGTGCCAGCAGCTACGGACAGGGGCGGGGAAAACTGTTTTTT. Protein product: CASSYGQGRGKLFF.

The chain has TRBV19 and TRBJ1-3; D ambiguous. The CDR3 is made up of 15 amino acids. Germline assignment: CDR1 LNHDA and CDR2 SQIVND (reference sequence). Trimming cost V 7 bases and J 4 bases, with 17 bases left between them. The CDR3 nucleotides read TGTGCCAGTATAGCGCCGGAGGTGTGGGGAAACACCATATATTTT. This gives the protein CASIAPEVWGNTIYF.